Listed below are T cell receptor beta chains from one sample, sequenced in a study of naive CD8 T cells in extremely preterm neonates. Libraries were prepared by immunoSEQ multiplex PCR; TCRdb keeps only in-frame clonotypes and omits some of them. The data hold about 8,000 clones, with about 98% observed a single time. The sequenced sample was naive CD8+ T cells from blood. Every receptor here comes from a human donor in good health. Both conserved end residues are part of each CDR3. The order of the fields is V gene, clone size, J gene, D gene, CDR3 DNA, CDR3 protein. D genes are given only for firm matches. Clone size is stated in some rows and not others, as once, few, many or a class when expanded.

v_call: TRBV6-5; clone_size: -; j_call: TRBJ1-6; d_call: TRBD1; cdr3_nt: TGTGCCAGCAGTTACGGACAGGGATGGAGTTCACCCCTCCACTTT; cdr3_aa: CASSYGQGWSSPLHF
v_call: TRBV10-3; clone_size: once; j_call: TRBJ2-1; d_call: -; cdr3_nt: TGTGCCATCAGTGAGTCGAATGCGGGTGGGCAGTTCTTC; cdr3_aa: CAISESNAGGQFF
v_call: TRBV7-8; clone_size: -; j_call: TRBJ1-1; d_call: -; cdr3_nt: TGTGCCAGCAGCTCCCAGGGCGTTACTGAAGCTTTCTTT; cdr3_aa: CASSSQGVTEAFF
v_call: TRBV7-3; clone_size: -; j_call: TRBJ2-3; d_call: TRBD2; cdr3_nt: TGTGCCAGCAGCTTAATCGGGGGAGCGGGAGGGTTCGGAGATACGCAGTATTTT; cdr3_aa: CASSLIGGAGGFGDTQYF
v_call: TRBV19; clone_size: -; j_call: TRBJ2-1; d_call: -; cdr3_nt: TGTGCCAGTAGTAGCGCCTCCTACAATGAGCAGTTCTTC; cdr3_aa: CASSSASYNEQFF
v_call: TRBV30; clone_size: -; j_call: TRBJ2-2; d_call: TRBD1; cdr3_nt: TGTGCCTGGAGGGGGGGGCACATCCGGGACAGGGGCCTAGTGAAACCCGGGGAGCTGTTTTTT; cdr3_aa: CAWRGGHIRDRGLVKPGELFF
v_call: TRBV6-5; clone_size: -; j_call: TRBJ2-1; d_call: -; cdr3_nt: TGTGCCAGCAGTCATGAGGATTGCAATGAGCAGTTCTTC; cdr3_aa: CASSHEDCNEQFF
v_call: TRBV5-5; clone_size: -; j_call: TRBJ2-7; d_call: -; cdr3_nt: TGTGCCAGCAGCTTGGACAGTCCTACGCTAAACTACGAGCAGTACTTC; cdr3_aa: CASSLDSPTLNYEQYF
v_call: TRBV4-1; clone_size: -; j_call: TRBJ1-5; d_call: -; cdr3_nt: TGCGCCAGCAGCCCCCTTCAGGGGAAAGGGCCCCAGCATTTT; cdr3_aa: CASSPLQGKGPQHF
v_call: TRBV6-5; clone_size: -; j_call: TRBJ2-1; d_call: TRBD1; cdr3_nt: TGTGCCAGCAGCCACGGGACAGGGGCGTACAATGAGCAGTTCTTC; cdr3_aa: CASSHGTGAYNEQFF
v_call: TRBV10-3; clone_size: -; j_call: TRBJ2-7; d_call: TRBD1; cdr3_nt: TGTGCCGCCTATGGACTCCGGGACAGGGGGACGTACGAGCAGTACTTC; cdr3_aa: CAAYGLRDRGTYEQYF
v_call: TRBV4-3; clone_size: -; j_call: TRBJ1-5; d_call: -; cdr3_nt: TGCGCCAGCAGCCAAGGGTTCGGAGGCGGTCAGCCCCAGCATTTT; cdr3_aa: CASSQGFGGGQPQHF
v_call: TRBV6-1; clone_size: -; j_call: TRBJ1-5; d_call: TRBD1; cdr3_nt: TGTGCCAGCAGTGAAACAGGGGGCACTTGGCAGCCCCAGCATTTT; cdr3_aa: CASSETGGTWQPQHF
v_call: TRBV5-4; clone_size: -; j_call: TRBJ2-1; d_call: TRBD2; cdr3_nt: TGTGCCAGCAGCTTTAGCGGGAGGGCCACGTTCGATGAGCAGTTCTTC; cdr3_aa: CASSFSGRATFDEQFF
v_call: TRBV7-9; clone_size: -; j_call: TRBJ2-3; d_call: TRBD2; cdr3_nt: TGTGCCAGCAGCTTAGATCTAGCGGGCACAGATACGCAGTATTTT; cdr3_aa: CASSLDLAGTDTQYF
v_call: TRBV6-5; clone_size: -; j_call: TRBJ2-7; d_call: TRBD1; cdr3_nt: TGTGCCAGCAGTTACAGAGGGACAGGGCGCTACGAGCAGTACTTC; cdr3_aa: CASSYRGTGRYEQYF
v_call: TRBV5-1; clone_size: -; j_call: TRBJ2-3; d_call: TRBD2; cdr3_nt: TGCGCCAGCAGCCCACTAGCGGGGGGTACAGATACGCAGTATTTT; cdr3_aa: CASSPLAGGTDTQYF
v_call: TRBV7-9; clone_size: -; j_call: TRBJ2-1; d_call: TRBD2; cdr3_nt: TGTGCCAGCAGCCCATACGGGGGGGGGCTGTCCTACAATGAGCAGTTCTTC; cdr3_aa: CASSPYGGGLSYNEQFF
v_call: TRBV7-2; clone_size: -; j_call: TRBJ2-3; d_call: TRBD2; cdr3_nt: TGTGCCAGCAGCTTAGTTCCGGGGGGGCCGACAGATACGCAGTATTTT; cdr3_aa: CASSLVPGGPTDTQYF
v_call: TRBV7-3; clone_size: -; j_call: TRBJ1-1; d_call: -; cdr3_nt: TGTGCCAGCAGCTTGGGGTTAGGGGTGAGCACTGAAGCTTTCTTT; cdr3_aa: CASSLGLGVSTEAFF
v_call: TRBV15; clone_size: -; j_call: TRBJ2-2; d_call: -; cdr3_nt: TGTGCCACCAGCAGAATGCTACAGAATACCGGGGAGCTGTTTTTT; cdr3_aa: CATSRMLQNTGELFF
v_call: TRBV7-9; clone_size: -; j_call: TRBJ2-3; d_call: -; cdr3_nt: TGTGCCAGCAGCTTAGGACAGCGCACAGATACGCAGTATTTT; cdr3_aa: CASSLGQRTDTQYF
v_call: TRBV5-6; clone_size: -; j_call: TRBJ1-5; d_call: TRBD1; cdr3_nt: TGTGCCAGCAGCTCGGACAGGGAAAATCAGCCCCAGCATTTT; cdr3_aa: CASSSDRENQPQHF
v_call: TRBV4-3; clone_size: -; j_call: TRBJ2-5; d_call: TRBD1; cdr3_nt: TGCGCCAGCAGCCGGGACAGGAGAAAAGAGACCCAGTACTTC; cdr3_aa: CASSRDRRKETQYF
v_call: TRBV25-1; clone_size: -; j_call: TRBJ2-3; d_call: -; cdr3_nt: TGTGCCAGCAGTGAGTCTACCACGCAGTATTTT; cdr3_aa: CASSESTTQYF
v_call: TRBV7-3; clone_size: -; j_call: TRBJ2-1; d_call: TRBD2; cdr3_nt: TGTGCCAGCAGCTCCGTAGCGGGAGGCTCCTACAATGAGCAGTTCTTC; cdr3_aa: CASSSVAGGSYNEQFF
v_call: TRBV7-9; clone_size: -; j_call: TRBJ2-3; d_call: TRBD2; cdr3_nt: TGTGCCAGCAGCATAGAGCGGGGGCCGCGCACAGATACGCAGTATTTT; cdr3_aa: CASSIERGPRTDTQYF
v_call: TRBV5-6; clone_size: -; j_call: TRBJ1-1; d_call: -; cdr3_nt: TGTGCCAGCAGCTTAGTCGACATAGTGAACACTGAAGCTTTCTTT; cdr3_aa: CASSLVDIVNTEAFF
v_call: TRBV13; clone_size: -; j_call: TRBJ2-3; d_call: TRBD1; cdr3_nt: TGTGCCAGCAGCCGATCGGACAGGGCTACAGATACGCAGTATTTT; cdr3_aa: CASSRSDRATDTQYF
v_call: TRBV7-8; clone_size: -; j_call: TRBJ1-5; d_call: -; cdr3_nt: TGTGCCAGCAGCTTAGGGACAGCCTACGATCAGCCCCAGCATTTT; cdr3_aa: CASSLGTAYDQPQHF
v_call: TRBV10-2; clone_size: -; j_call: TRBJ1-4; d_call: TRBD1; cdr3_nt: TGCGCCAGCAGTGATAGGGGGCAGAATGAAAAACTGTTTTTT; cdr3_aa: CASSDRGQNEKLFF
v_call: TRBV11-3; clone_size: -; j_call: TRBJ2-1; d_call: -; cdr3_nt: TGTGCCAGCAGCGGAACGGGGTCAGTCAATGAGCAGTTCTTC; cdr3_aa: CASSGTGSVNEQFF
v_call: TRBV19; clone_size: -; j_call: TRBJ1-1; d_call: -; cdr3_nt: TGTGCCAGTAGTGGCAGTGAAGCTTTCTTT; cdr3_aa: CASSGSEAFF
v_call: TRBV4-3; clone_size: -; j_call: TRBJ2-3; d_call: -; cdr3_nt: TGCGCCAGCAGCCAAGCCCATCGGGAAACAGATACGCAGTATTTT; cdr3_aa: CASSQAHRETDTQYF
v_call: TRBV4-3; clone_size: -; j_call: TRBJ2-3; d_call: TRBD2; cdr3_nt: TGCGCCAGCAGCGGAACTGCACTAGCGGGACGCACAGATACGCAGTATTTT; cdr3_aa: CASSGTALAGRTDTQYF
v_call: TRBV9; clone_size: once; j_call: TRBJ2-2; d_call: -; cdr3_nt: TGTGCCAGCAGCGTACCGCGGGACAGACAAAACACCGGGGAGCTGTTTTTT; cdr3_aa: CASSVPRDRQNTGELFF
v_call: TRBV9; clone_size: -; j_call: TRBJ2-1; d_call: TRBD2; cdr3_nt: TGTGCCAGCAGCGTTGGAGCGGGAAGGTACAATGAGCAGTTCTTC; cdr3_aa: CASSVGAGRYNEQFF
v_call: TRBV19; clone_size: -; j_call: TRBJ2-2; d_call: TRBD1; cdr3_nt: TGTGCCAGTAGTATGTCCCCAACAGGGGCCGGGGAGCTGTTTTTT; cdr3_aa: CASSMSPTGAGELFF
v_call: TRBV29-1; clone_size: few; j_call: TRBJ1-1; d_call: -; cdr3_nt: TGCAGCGCCCAACAGGGAGAGGCGGCTGAAGCTTTCTTT; cdr3_aa: CSAQQGEAAEAFF
v_call: TRBV4-1; clone_size: -; j_call: TRBJ2-2; d_call: -; cdr3_nt: TGCGCCAGCAGCCAACGTTCCGCGGACACCGGGGAGCTGTTTTTT; cdr3_aa: CASSQRSADTGELFF
v_call: TRBV6-5; clone_size: once; j_call: TRBJ2-3; d_call: -; cdr3_nt: TGTGCCAGCAGCCCCGAGAGGCCAGATACGCAGTATTTT; cdr3_aa: CASSPERPDTQYF
v_call: TRBV11-2; clone_size: -; j_call: TRBJ2-1; d_call: TRBD2; cdr3_nt: TGTGCCAGCACCCTGTTGGGACTAACCTACAATGAGCAGTTCTTC; cdr3_aa: CASTLLGLTYNEQFF